A selection of T cell receptor beta chains follows, all from one sample in a study of CD8 T cells in ankylosing spondylitis. TCRdb recomputed calls from the 5' RACE reads with MiXCR, one row per CDR3 protein. Among 200,000 to 250,000 distinct CDR3 sequences, 6% to 8% were seen once, and the ten largest hold 14%. The sequenced sample was blood, either unsorted or a sorted T cell fraction (not recorded which). These receptors originate from a male donor with ankylosing spondylitis. Both conserved end residues are part of each CDR3. A D gene is named only where the DNA matches it firmly. Part of the rows lack a size; the others show once, few, many or a class for expanded clones.

CDR3 protein | CDR3 DNA | J gene | D gene | V gene | clone size
CASSWGQLYEQYF | TGTGCCAGCAGTTGGGGACAGCTCTACGAGCAGTACTTC | TRBJ2-7 | TRBD1 | TRBV6-5 | few
CASSLELVRRTDTQYF | TGTGCCAGCAGCTTAGAACTAGTTAGGAGGACAGATACGCAGTATTTT | TRBJ2-3 | - | TRBV7-9 | few
CASSYTARELQETQYF | TGTGCCAGCAGTTACACCGCTAGGGAGCTCCAAGAGACCCAGTACTTC | TRBJ2-5 | - | TRBV6-5 | many
CSASDYYEQYF | TGCAGTGCTAGTGATTACTACGAGCAGTACTTC | TRBJ2-7 | - | TRBV20-1 | few
CASSLRGAQEKLFF | TGTGCCAGCAGCTTAAGAGGGGCACAAGAAAAACTGTTTTTT | TRBJ1-4 | - | TRBV7-9 | few
CAWRVPGGNTEAFF | TGTGCCTGGAGAGTACCGGGGGGGAACACTGAAGCTTTCTTT | TRBJ1-1 | - | TRBV30 | -
CASSPGGWTEAFF | TGCGCCAGCAGCCCTGGGGGATGGACTGAAGCTTTCTTT | TRBJ1-1 | - | TRBV5-1 | -
CSASRNSGKLYNEQFF | TGCAGTGCTAGTCGGAATAGCGGGAAACTCTACAATGAGCAGTTCTTC | TRBJ2-1 | TRBD2 | TRBV20-1 | many
CASSFTRGDYEQYF | TGTGCCAGCAGCTTCACTCGGGGAGACTACGAGCAGTACTTC | TRBJ2-7 | - | TRBV7-6 | -
CASSLGLAKNIQYF | TGTGCCAGCAGCTTGGGCCTAGCCAAAAACATTCAGTACTTC | TRBJ2-4 | - | TRBV5-5 | few
CASSYEDTLGWEQFF | TGTGCCAGCAGTTACGAGGATACCCTAGGGTGGGAGCAGTTCTTC | TRBJ2-1 | - | TRBV6-2/TRBV6-3 | -
CASSSGLGKNIQYF | TGTGCCAGCAGTTCAGGTCTGGGCAAAAACATTCAGTACTTC | TRBJ2-4 | - | TRBV27 | many
CASGGGSGYTEAFF | TGTGCCAGCGGGGGTGGTTCAGGGTACACTGAAGCTTTCTTT | TRBJ1-1 | - | TRBV6-6 | many
CASSQVSGQAMAEPFF | TGCGCCAGCAGCCAAGTTTCTGGGCAGGCCATGGCCGAACCTTTCTTT | TRBJ1-1 | - | TRBV4-1 | -
CASSTWTGFRTGELFF | TGTGCCAGCAGCACCTGGACCGGGTTTAGGACCGGGGAGCTGTTTTTT | TRBJ2-2 | - | TRBV9 | many
CASQTGYNEQFF | TGTGCCAGCCAAACAGGGTACAATGAGCAGTTCTTC | TRBJ2-1 | - | TRBV27 | few
CASSQGTGGRTEAFF | TGCGCCAGCAGCCAGGGGACAGGGGGCCGTACTGAAGCTTTCTTT | TRBJ1-1 | TRBD1 | TRBV4-3 | many
CASSLVGGRNTEAFF | TGTGCCAGCAGCTTAGTAGGCGGCAGGAACACTGAAGCTTTCTTT | TRBJ1-1 | - | TRBV7-9 | many
CASSPSGRYAEQYF | TGTGCCAGCAGCCCCAGCGGGAGATACGCCGAGCAGTACTTC | TRBJ2-7 | TRBD2 | TRBV7-2 | many
CSASPVRGQYEQYF | TGCAGTGCTAGCCCGGTTAGGGGTCAGTACGAGCAGTACTTC | TRBJ2-7 | - | TRBV20-1 | -
CASSQVAEHYNEQFF | TGCGCCAGCAGCCAAGTAGCGGAGCACTACAATGAGCAGTTCTTC | TRBJ2-1 | - | TRBV4-1 | many
CASRVGIQGLYNEQFF | TGCGCCAGCAGGGTTGGGATACAGGGGCTCTACAATGAGCAGTTCTTC | TRBJ2-1 | TRBD1 | TRBV5-1 | many
CATRQDRGSGYTF | TGTGCCACCAGACAGGACAGGGGCTCTGGCTACACCTTC | TRBJ1-2 | TRBD1 | TRBV24-1 | -
CSAQNMGGASYEQYF | TGCAGTGCTCAAAACATGGGCGGAGCCTCCTACGAGCAGTACTTC | TRBJ2-7 | - | TRBV20-1 | few
CASSSGGVLVAGNTIYF | TGTGCCAGCAGCAGTGGGGGGGTGCTAGTCGCTGGAAACACCATATATTTT | TRBJ1-3 | - | TRBV7-2 | -
CASSLARQGRRTNEKLFF | TGTGCCAGCAGCTTAGCCAGACAGGGAAGGAGAACTAATGAAAAACTGTTTTTT | TRBJ1-4 | TRBD1 | TRBV7-2 | many
CASSLGGGIGRDGYTF | TGTGCCAGCAGCTTAGGCGGGGGTATTGGGCGCGATGGCTACACCTTC | TRBJ1-2 | - | TRBV7-2 | many
CAISGRDRVTDTQYF | TGTGCCATCAGTGGCCGGGACAGGGTTACAGATACGCAGTATTTT | TRBJ2-3 | TRBD1 | TRBV10-3 | many
CASSQDLMRGQTEAFF | TGCGCCAGCAGCCAAGATCTCATGAGGGGCCAAACTGAAGCTTTCTTT | TRBJ1-1 | - | TRBV4-3 | -
CASSNLGQGDEQYF | TGTGCCAGCAGTAACTTGGGACAGGGAGACGAGCAGTACTTC | TRBJ2-7 | TRBD1 | TRBV27 | many
CASSSAAYTQYF | TGTGCCAGCAGTTCCGCAGCGTATACGCAGTATTTT | TRBJ2-3 | - | TRBV12-3/TRBV12-4 | few
CATSGLRDRTIQKDTGELFF | TGTGCCACCAGTGGACTCCGGGACAGGACCATCCAGAAGGACACCGGGGAGCTGTTTTTT | TRBJ2-2 | TRBD1 | TRBV24-1 | -
CSCGLGGNNEQFF | TGCAGCTGCGGCCTGGGGGGAAACAATGAGCAGTTCTTC | TRBJ2-1 | - | TRBV29-1 | many
CASSQDRGLGNTIYF | TGCGCCAGCAGCCAGGACAGGGGGCTTGGAAACACCATATATTTT | TRBJ1-3 | TRBD1 | TRBV4-1 | many
CASSLGGGANEKLFF | TGTGCCAGCAGCTTAGGTGGGGGAGCTAATGAAAAACTGTTTTTT | TRBJ1-4 | - | TRBV7-2 | many
CSVEGLGGNNEQFF | TGCAGCGTTGAGGGGCTAGGAGGGAACAATGAGCAGTTCTTC | TRBJ2-1 | - | TRBV29-1 | many
CASSQDLGAFLGTDTQYF | TGCGCCAGCAGCCAAGATCTGGGAGCCTTTCTTGGGACAGATACGCAGTATTTT | TRBJ2-3 | - | TRBV4-1 | many
CASSVGSTDTQYF | TGTGCCAGCAGTGTAGGCAGCACAGATACGCAGTATTTT | TRBJ2-3 | - | TRBV25-1 | many
CASPNPGLAGYNEQFF | TGTGCCAGCCCGAATCCGGGACTAGCGGGTTACAATGAGCAGTTCTTC | TRBJ2-1 | TRBD2 | TRBV2 | many
CASSEVQGSRGELFF | TGCGCCAGCAGTGAGGTGCAGGGATCCCGCGGGGAGCTGTTTTTT | TRBJ2-2 | - | TRBV10-1 | -
CASSYSRRGPDTQYF | TGTGCCAGCAGTTACTCTCGCCGGGGACCAGATACGCAGTATTTT | TRBJ2-3 | - | TRBV6-5 | -
CASSTRTGEQETQYF | TGTGCCAGCAGCACAAGAACAGGGGAGCAAGAGACCCAGTACTTC | TRBJ2-5 | TRBD1 | TRBV9 | few
CASSRGHGGTYGYTF | TGCGCCAGCAGCCGCGGCCATGGAGGAACCTATGGCTACACCTTC | TRBJ1-2 | - | TRBV4-3 | many
CASSYQQGLYGYTF | TGTGCCAGCAGCTACCAACAGGGTCTCTATGGCTACACCTTC | TRBJ1-2 | - | TRBV7-9 | -
CASSPPPGGSYEQYF | TGTGCCAGCTCACCACCCCCAGGGGGCTCCTACGAGCAGTACTTC | TRBJ2-7 | TRBD1 | TRBV18 | -
CASSHGPSTSTDRLIGNTIYF | TGTGCCAGCAGCCACGGGCCATCGACATCAACGGACAGGTTGATTGGAAACACCATATATTTT | TRBJ1-3 | TRBD1 | TRBV7-6 | -
CASSLYHIQYF | TGTGCCAGCAGTTTGTATCACATTCAGTACTTC | TRBJ2-4 | - | TRBV28 | many
CASSFGSTVYNEQFF | TGTGCCAGCAGCTTTGGGTCGACAGTTTACAATGAGCAGTTCTTC | TRBJ2-1 | - | TRBV7-9 | many
CASSPWGGGPQETQYF | TGTGCCAGCAGCCCCTGGGGAGGGGGACCCCAAGAGACCCAGTACTTC | TRBJ2-5 | - | TRBV12-3/TRBV12-4 | many
CASSYTGGPEDYTF | TGTGCCAGCAGTTATACAGGGGGCCCTGAGGACTACACCTTC | TRBJ1-2 | TRBD1 | TRBV6-2/TRBV6-3 | -
CASSLDPDSYNEQFF | TGTGCCAGCAGCTTAGATCCGGACTCCTACAATGAGCAGTTCTTC | TRBJ2-1 | - | TRBV11-2 | many
CSASPRTSLGEQFF | TGCAGTGCTAGTCCGAGGACTAGCTTGGGTGAGCAGTTCTTC | TRBJ2-1 | TRBD2 | TRBV20-1 | many
CASSETGRGEYEQFF | TGCGCCAGCAGTGAGACGGGCAGGGGGGAATATGAGCAGTTCTTC | TRBJ2-1 | - | TRBV10-1 | many
CASGDSPNYGYTF | TGTGCCAGCGGGGACAGCCCTAACTATGGCTACACCTTC | TRBJ1-2 | TRBD1 | TRBV28 | many
CASSQEPGLAGFYNEQFF | TGCGCCAGCAGCCAAGAGCCGGGACTAGCGGGATTTTACAATGAGCAGTTCTTC | TRBJ2-1 | TRBD2 | TRBV4-1 | many
CSVEGQGVEYGYTF | TGCAGCGTTGAAGGGCAAGGGGTCGAGTATGGCTACACCTTC | TRBJ1-2 | - | TRBV29-1 | many
CAWSVTSGWGNEQFF | TGTGCCTGGAGTGTGACTAGCGGGTGGGGCAATGAGCAGTTCTTC | TRBJ2-1 | TRBD2 | TRBV30 | few
CASSFLAYNPGGGEADTQYF | TGTGCCAGCAGCTTCCTCGCGTACAATCCGGGAGGGGGAGAAGCAGATACGCAGTATTTT | TRBJ2-3 | TRBD2 | TRBV7-6 | few
CASSLSGGESNQPQHF | TGTGCCAGCAGTTTATCAGGGGGCGAAAGCAATCAGCCCCAGCATTTT | TRBJ1-5 | TRBD1 | TRBV27 | many